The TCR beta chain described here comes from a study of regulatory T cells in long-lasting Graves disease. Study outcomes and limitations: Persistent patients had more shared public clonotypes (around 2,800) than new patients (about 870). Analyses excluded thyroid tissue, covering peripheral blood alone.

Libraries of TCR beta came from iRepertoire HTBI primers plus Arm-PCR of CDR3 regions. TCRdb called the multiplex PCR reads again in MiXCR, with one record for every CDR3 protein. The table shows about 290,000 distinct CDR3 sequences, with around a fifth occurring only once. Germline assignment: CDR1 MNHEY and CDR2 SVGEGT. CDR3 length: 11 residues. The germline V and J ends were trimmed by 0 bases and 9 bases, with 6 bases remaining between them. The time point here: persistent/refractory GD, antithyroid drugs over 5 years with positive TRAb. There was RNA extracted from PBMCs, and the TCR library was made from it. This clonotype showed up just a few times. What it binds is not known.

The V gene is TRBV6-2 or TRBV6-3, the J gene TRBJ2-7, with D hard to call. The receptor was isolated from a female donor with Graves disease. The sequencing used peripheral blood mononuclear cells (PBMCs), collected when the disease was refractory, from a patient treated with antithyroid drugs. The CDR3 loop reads CASSYSERQYF. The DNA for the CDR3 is TGTGCCAGCAGTTACTCGGAGCGGCAGTACTTC.